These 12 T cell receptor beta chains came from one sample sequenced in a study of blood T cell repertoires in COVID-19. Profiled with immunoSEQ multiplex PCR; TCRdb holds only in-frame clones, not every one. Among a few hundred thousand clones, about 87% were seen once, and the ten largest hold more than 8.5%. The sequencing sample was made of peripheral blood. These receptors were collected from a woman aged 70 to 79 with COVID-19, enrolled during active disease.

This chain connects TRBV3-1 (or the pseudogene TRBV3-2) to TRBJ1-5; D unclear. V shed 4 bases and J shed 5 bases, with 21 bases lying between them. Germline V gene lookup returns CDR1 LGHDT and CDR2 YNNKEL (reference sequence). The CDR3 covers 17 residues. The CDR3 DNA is TGTGCCAGCAGCCTTAATATTTCCAAGCTTATTGATCAGCCCCAGCATTTT. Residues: CASSLNISKLIDQPQHF.

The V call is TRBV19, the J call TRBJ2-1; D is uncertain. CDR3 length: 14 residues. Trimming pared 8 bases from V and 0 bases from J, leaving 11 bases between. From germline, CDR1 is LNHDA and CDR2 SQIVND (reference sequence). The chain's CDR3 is CASGRMGSYNEQFF. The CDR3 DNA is TGTGCCAGTGGCAGGATGGGCTCCTACAATGAGCAGTTCTTC.

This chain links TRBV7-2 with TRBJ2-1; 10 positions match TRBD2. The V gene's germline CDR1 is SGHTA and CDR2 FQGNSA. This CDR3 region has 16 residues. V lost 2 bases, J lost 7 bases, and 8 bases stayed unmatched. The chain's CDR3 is CASSLSGTSEWNEQFF. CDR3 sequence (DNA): TGTGCCAGCAGCTTATCCGGGACTAGCGAATGGAATGAGCAGTTCTTC.

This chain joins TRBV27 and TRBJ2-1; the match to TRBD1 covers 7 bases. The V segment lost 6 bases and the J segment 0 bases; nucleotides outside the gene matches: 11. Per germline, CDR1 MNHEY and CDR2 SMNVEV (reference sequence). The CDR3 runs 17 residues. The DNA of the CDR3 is TGTGCCAGCAGCAATATACGACAGGGATACTCCTACAATGAGCAGTTCTTC. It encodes CASSNIRQGYSYNEQFF.

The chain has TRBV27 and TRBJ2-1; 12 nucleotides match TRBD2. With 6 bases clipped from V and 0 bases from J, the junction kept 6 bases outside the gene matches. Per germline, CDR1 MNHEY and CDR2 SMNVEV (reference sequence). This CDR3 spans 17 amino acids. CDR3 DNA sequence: TGTGCCAGCAGAGTGCTAGCGGGAGGGAGCTCCTACAATGAGCAGTTCTTC. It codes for CASRVLAGGSSYNEQFF.

The CDR3 region has the DNA TGTGCCATCAGGGACTCCCCAGACGGGAATGAGCAGTTCTTC. Translated, it gives CAIRDSPDGNEQFF. This rearrangement joins TRBV10-3 to TRBJ2-1; D possibly corresponds to TRBD2 (5 bases). CDR3 length equals 14 residues. Germline CDR1 and CDR2: ENHRY and SYGVKD. V gave up 6 bases and J gave up 7 bases, with 16 bases separating them.

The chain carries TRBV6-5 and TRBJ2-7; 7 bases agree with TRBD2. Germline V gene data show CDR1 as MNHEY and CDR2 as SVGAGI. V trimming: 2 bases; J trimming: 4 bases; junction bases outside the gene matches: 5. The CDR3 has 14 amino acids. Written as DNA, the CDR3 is TGTGCCAGCAGTTACAGCAACGGGAGGTACGAGCAGTACTTC. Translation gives CASSYSNGRYEQYF.

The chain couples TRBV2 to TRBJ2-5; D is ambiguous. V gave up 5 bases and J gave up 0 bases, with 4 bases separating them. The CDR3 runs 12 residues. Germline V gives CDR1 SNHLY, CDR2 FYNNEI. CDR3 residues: CASSRDQETQYF. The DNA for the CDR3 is TGTGCCAGCAGTCGGGACCAAGAGACCCAGTACTTC.

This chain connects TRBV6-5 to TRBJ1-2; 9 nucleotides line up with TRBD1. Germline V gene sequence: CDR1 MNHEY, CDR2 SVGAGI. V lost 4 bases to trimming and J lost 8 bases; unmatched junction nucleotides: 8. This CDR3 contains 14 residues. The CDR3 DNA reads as TGTGCCAGCAGTTCCGGTCACAGGGGGCTCGGCTACACCTTC. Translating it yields CASSSGHRGLGYTF.

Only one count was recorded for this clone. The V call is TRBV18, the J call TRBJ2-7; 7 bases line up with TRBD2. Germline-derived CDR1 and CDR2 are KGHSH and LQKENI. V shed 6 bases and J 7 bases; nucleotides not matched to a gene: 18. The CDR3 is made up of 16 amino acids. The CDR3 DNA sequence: TGTGCCAGCTCCCTCGAGGGTCCAGCGGGGTGGTTGGAGCAGTACTTC. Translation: CASSLEGPAGWLEQYF.

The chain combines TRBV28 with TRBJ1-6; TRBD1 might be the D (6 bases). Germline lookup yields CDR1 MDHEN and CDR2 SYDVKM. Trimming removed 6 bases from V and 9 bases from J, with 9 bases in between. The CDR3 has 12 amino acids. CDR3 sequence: CASRQQGSPLHF. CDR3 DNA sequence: TGTGCCAGCAGACAACAGGGTTCACCCCTCCACTTT.

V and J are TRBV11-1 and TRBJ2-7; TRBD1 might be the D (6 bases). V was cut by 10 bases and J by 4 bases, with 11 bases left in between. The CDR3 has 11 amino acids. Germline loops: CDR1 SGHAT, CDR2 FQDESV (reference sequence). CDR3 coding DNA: TGTGCCATCTCGAGGGGGTACGAGCAGTACTTC. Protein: CAISRGYEQYF.